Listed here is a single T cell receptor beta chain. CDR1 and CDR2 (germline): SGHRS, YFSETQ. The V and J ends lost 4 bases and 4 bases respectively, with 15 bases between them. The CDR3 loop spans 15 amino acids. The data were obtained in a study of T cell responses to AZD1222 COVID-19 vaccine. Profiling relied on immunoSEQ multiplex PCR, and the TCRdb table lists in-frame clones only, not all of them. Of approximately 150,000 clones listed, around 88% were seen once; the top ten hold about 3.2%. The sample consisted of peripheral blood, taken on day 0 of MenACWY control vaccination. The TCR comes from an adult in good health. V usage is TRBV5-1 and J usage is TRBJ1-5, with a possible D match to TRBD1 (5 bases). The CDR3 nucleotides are TGCGCCAGCAGCCAGGATCCGGGACCTAATCAGCCCCAGCATTTT. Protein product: CASSQDPGPNQPQHF.